A selection of T cell receptor beta chains follows, all from one sample in a study of molecular identifiers for immune sequencing clone quantification. TCRdb re-derived calls from the PCR reads in MiXCR, one entry per CDR3 protein. The sample has approximately 320,000 distinct CDR3 sequences, under 25% seen once. The source material was naive CD8+ T cells from blood, with Jurkat cell RNA spiked in. These TCRs come from a human donor in good health. Some libraries in this study had Jurkat cell RNA spiked in. The CDR3 runs from the conserved cysteine through the conserved F or W. D genes are given only for firm matches. Expanded clones are given a class, and other clones once, few, many or no size at all.

D: TRBD1; V: TRBV27; J: TRBJ1-6; size: NA; DNA: TGTGCCAGCACGGGGGGACAGCTCAATTCACCCCTCCACTTT; CDR3: CASTGGQLNSPLHF
D: TRBD1; V: TRBV11-2; J: TRBJ2-7; size: NA; DNA: TGTGCCAGCAGTTTTACCGGGACAGGGTACTACGAGAAGTACTTC; CDR3: CASSFTGTGYYEKYF
D: NA; V: TRBV27; J: TRBJ2-5; size: many; DNA: TGTGCCAGCAGTCCCCTCATGGGGCCCGAAGAGACCCAGTACTTC; CDR3: CASSPLMGPEETQYF
D: TRBD2; V: TRBV11-2; J: TRBJ2-1; size: few; DNA: TGTGCCAGCAGCTTTAGGACTAGCGGGTTTGGTGAGCAGTTCTTC; CDR3: CASSFRTSGFGEQFF
D: NA; V: TRBV25-1; J: TRBJ2-3; size: many; DNA: TGTGCCAGCAGTGAAGGGCTCACAGATACGCAGTATTTT; CDR3: CASSEGLTDTQYF
D: NA; V: TRBV3-1; J: TRBJ2-7; size: few; DNA: TGTGCCAGCAGCCCGTTCAGGGGGAGGTACGAGCAGTACTTC; CDR3: CASSPFRGRYEQYF
D: TRBD2; V: TRBV5-1; J: TRBJ2-7; size: few; DNA: TGCGCCAGCAGCGAGGGACTAGCGGGGGCCTACGAGCAGTACTTC; CDR3: CASSEGLAGAYEQYF
D: NA; V: TRBV3-1; J: TRBJ2-2; size: many; DNA: TGTGCCAGCAGCCAAGAGTCGGGGAACACCGGGGAGCTGTTTTTT; CDR3: CASSQESGNTGELFF
D: NA; V: TRBV4-1; J: TRBJ2-7; size: many; DNA: TGCGCCAGCAGCCAAGGGGACCCCTACGAGCAGTACTTC; CDR3: CASSQGDPYEQYF
D: NA; V: TRBV6-5; J: TRBJ1-5; size: many; DNA: TGTGCCAGCAGTTACTCAGGTCGGGGTTTCGATCAGCCCCAGCATTTT; CDR3: CASSYSGRGFDQPQHF
D: NA; V: TRBV2; J: TRBJ2-5; size: many; DNA: TGTGCCAGCACTTACAGACAAGAGACCCAGTACTTC; CDR3: CASTYRQETQYF
D: NA; V: TRBV6-5; J: TRBJ1-1; size: many; DNA: TGTGCCAGCAGTTACGGAGGTGGGCTTACGGAAGCTTTCTTT; CDR3: CASSYGGGLTEAFF
D: TRBD1; V: TRBV6-2/TRBV6-3; J: TRBJ2-7; size: NA; DNA: TGTGCCAGCAGCCGCCTGGACAGGGCCTACGAGCAGTACTTC; CDR3: CASSRLDRAYEQYF
D: NA; V: TRBV9; J: TRBJ2-3; size: NA; DNA: TGTGCCAGCAGCGGCATTACAGCACAGGATACGCAGTATTTT; CDR3: CASSGITAQDTQYF
D: TRBD1; V: TRBV14; J: TRBJ1-1; size: few; DNA: TGTGCCAGCAGCCCATGGACAGGGTACATGGACACTGAAGCTTTCTTT; CDR3: CASSPWTGYMDTEAFF
D: NA; V: TRBV15; J: TRBJ2-3; size: NA; DNA: TGTGCCACCAGCAGAGAAGGTATAGATACGCAGTATTTT; CDR3: CATSREGIDTQYF
D: NA; V: TRBV5-4; J: TRBJ2-6; size: few; DNA: TGTGCCAGCAGCTTAAGTTATGAGGTCTCTGGGGCCAACGTCCTGACTTTC; CDR3: CASSLSYEVSGANVLTF
D: NA; V: TRBV6-2/TRBV6-3; J: TRBJ1-1; size: NA; DNA: TGTGCCAGCATGTCTTATTTGGCAGGATCAATGAGCACTGAAGCTTTCTTT; CDR3: CASMSYLAGSMSTEAFF
D: TRBD1; V: TRBV7-9; J: TRBJ1-1; size: many; DNA: TGTGCCAGCAGCCCGGCCGGGACAGAGAACACTGAAGCTTTCTTT; CDR3: CASSPAGTENTEAFF
D: NA; V: TRBV27; J: TRBJ1-4; size: NA; DNA: TGTGCCACCTCTAGGAGGCAGGAAAAACTGTATTTT; CDR3: CATSRRQEKLYF
D: TRBD2; V: TRBV6-2/TRBV6-3; J: TRBJ2-2; size: few; DNA: TGTGCCAGCAGTTACCCTCTAGCGGGGGATGTGAACACCGGGGAGCTGTTTTTT; CDR3: CASSYPLAGDVNTGELFF
D: NA; V: TRBV2; J: TRBJ2-7; size: many; DNA: TGTGCCAGCAGCGCAGGGGCCCCGAGCTCCTACGAGCAGTACTTC; CDR3: CASSAGAPSSYEQYF
D: TRBD2; V: TRBV29-1; J: TRBJ2-2; size: many; DNA: TGCAGCGTTGAAGATCTGAGCGGGAGTAGGGGCGGGGAGCTGTTTTTT; CDR3: CSVEDLSGSRGGELFF
D: TRBD2; V: TRBV9; J: TRBJ2-5; size: few; DNA: TGTGCCAGCACCGCGGGACTAGCGGTCCAAGAGACCCAGTACTTC; CDR3: CASTAGLAVQETQYF
D: TRBD1; V: TRBV2; J: TRBJ1-6; size: many; DNA: TGTGCCAGCTTGACGGGACAGGGCGCTTCACCCCTCCACTTT; CDR3: CASLTGQGASPLHF
D: NA; V: TRBV28; J: TRBJ2-3; size: many; DNA: TGTGCCAGCAGCCTTTCCGCAGCAAACACAGATACGCAGTATTTT; CDR3: CASSLSAANTDTQYF
D: NA; V: TRBV20-1; J: TRBJ2-5; size: NA; DNA: TGCAGTGCAACTGCGACGGGTCCCACAGAGACCCAGTACTTC; CDR3: CSATATGPTETQYF
D: TRBD1; V: TRBV28; J: TRBJ2-7; size: few; DNA: TGTGCCAGCAGTTTCCGATCAGGGGGCGACGAGCAGTACTTC; CDR3: CASSFRSGGDEQYF
D: NA; V: TRBV6-1; J: TRBJ1-5; size: few; DNA: TGTGCCAGCAGTGAAGAACACCGATTAAGCAATCAGCCCCAGCATTTT; CDR3: CASSEEHRLSNQPQHF
D: TRBD1; V: TRBV13; J: TRBJ2-7; size: few; DNA: TGTGCCAGCAGCGAAATACCGGGACAGGGGTACGAGCAGTACTTC; CDR3: CASSEIPGQGYEQYF
D: TRBD2; V: TRBV7-6; J: TRBJ2-1; size: NA; DNA: TGTGCCAGCAGCGCAGGAGTTGCGGGAGCCTACAATGAGCAGTTCTTC; CDR3: CASSAGVAGAYNEQFF
D: NA; V: TRBV29-1; J: TRBJ2-6; size: many; DNA: TGCAGCGTTGAAGATCCCAGCCTCTCTGGGGCCAACGTCCTGACTTTC; CDR3: CSVEDPSLSGANVLTF
D: TRBD1; V: TRBV2; J: TRBJ1-5; size: few; DNA: TGTGCCAGCAGCTTCGACAGGGATTATCAGCCCCAGCATTTT; CDR3: CASSFDRDYQPQHF
D: TRBD1; V: TRBV2; J: TRBJ2-7; size: NA; DNA: TGTGCCAGCAGTGAAGCACGAGGGGGCAACACCTACGAGCAGTACTTC; CDR3: CASSEARGGNTYEQYF
D: NA; V: TRBV21-1; J: TRBJ2-3; size: NA; DNA: TGTGCCAGCAGCCCGAGGACAGGGTGGAGGACAGATACGCAGTATTTT; CDR3: CASSPRTGWRTDTQYF
D: NA; V: TRBV12-3/TRBV12-4; J: TRBJ2-5; size: NA; DNA: TGTGCCAGCATCGGCGGGACCGGGTGGCAAGAGACCCAGTACTTC; CDR3: CASIGGTGWQETQYF
D: NA; V: TRBV3-1; J: TRBJ1-1; size: NA; DNA: TGTGCCAGCAGCCAAGTTAGCGGCACTGGAGCTTTCTTT; CDR3: CASSQVSGTGAFF
D: NA; V: TRBV5-5; J: TRBJ1-6; size: many; DNA: TGTGCCAGCAGCCCGGGACGGCTGAGCTCCTATAATTCACCCCTCCACTTT; CDR3: CASSPGRLSSYNSPLHF
D: NA; V: TRBV4-3; J: TRBJ1-4; size: NA; DNA: TGCGCCAGCAGCCAAGATTGGGCAGAGGGGAAGGAAAAACTGTTTTTT; CDR3: CASSQDWAEGKEKLFF
D: NA; V: TRBV9; J: TRBJ2-3; size: NA; DNA: TGTGCCAGCAGCCCTGACAGAAACACAGATACGCAGTATTTT; CDR3: CASSPDRNTDTQYF
D: TRBD2; V: TRBV19; J: TRBJ2-3; size: NA; DNA: TGTGCCAGTAGTTCTAGCGGGGGGGCGGGAGATACGCAGTATTTT; CDR3: CASSSSGGAGDTQYF
D: TRBD2; V: TRBV11-2; J: TRBJ2-3; size: few; DNA: TGTGCCAGCAGCTCTAGCGGGAGGGCTGCAGATACGCAGTATTTT; CDR3: CASSSSGRAADTQYF
D: NA; V: TRBV7-9; J: TRBJ2-7; size: few; DNA: TGTGCCAGCAGCTTTCCGGGCACCCACGAGCAGTACTTC; CDR3: CASSFPGTHEQYF
D: NA; V: TRBV7-9; J: TRBJ2-7; size: many; DNA: TGTGCCAGCAGCCCCCTAGGGCAGTACTTC; CDR3: CASSPLGQYF
D: NA; V: TRBV4-1; J: TRBJ2-7; size: many; DNA: TGCGCCAGCAGCCAAGACAGGGCCCTGAGCTCCTACGAGCAGTACTTC; CDR3: CASSQDRALSSYEQYF
D: TRBD1; V: TRBV9; J: TRBJ2-7; size: NA; DNA: TGTGCCAGCAGCGTAGACGGACAGGGGGCGGACGAGCAGTACTTC; CDR3: CASSVDGQGADEQYF
D: TRBD1; V: TRBV5-6; J: TRBJ1-4; size: few; DNA: TGTGCCAGCAGCGGAACCGGGACAGGTCTGCTCAAACTGTTTTTT; CDR3: CASSGTGTGLLKLFF
D: NA; V: TRBV4-3; J: TRBJ2-2; size: few; DNA: TGCGCCAGTCGAGCAGCGGCGGGGACCGGGGAGCTGTTTTTT; CDR3: CASRAAAGTGELFF